The 24 T cell receptor beta chains listed next were all sequenced from one sample in a study of control samples from healthy donors and cancer patients. The method was immunoSEQ multiplex PCR; TCRdb's version includes in-frame clones alone and lacks a portion of them. The sample lists around 130,000 clones, around 90% occurring once. The sequenced sample consisted of blood. The receptors were gathered from a young man in good health.

This clone has a single count. The chain carries TRBV9 and TRBJ2-7; maybe TRBD1 (6 bases). Trimming pared 4 bases from V and 0 bases from J, leaving 17 bases between. There are 16 residues in the CDR3. The germline V gene has CDR1 SGDLS and CDR2 YYNGEE. CDR3 loop: CASSHPSDSSSYEQYF. In nucleotides, the CDR3 is TGTGCCAGCAGCCATCCCTCGGACAGCTCCTCCTACGAGCAGTACTTC.

This clone came up a few times. This sequence joins TRBV29-1 and TRBJ1-3; no clear D gene. The germline V gene has CDR1 SQVTM and CDR2 ANQGSEA. The V and J ends lost 0 bases and 4 bases respectively, with 4 bases between them. The CDR3 contains 12 residues. The CDR3: CSVEDLGNTIYF. DNA for the CDR3: TGCAGCGTTGAAGATCTCGGAAACACCATATATTTT.

This rearrangement joins TRBV28 to TRBJ2-7; 8 bases map to TRBD1. Germline CDR1 reads MDHEN; CDR2 reads SYDVKM. The CDR3 extends over 14 amino acids. V dropped 5 bases and J dropped 3; count of bases not matched to a gene: 6. Written as DNA, the CDR3 is TGTGCCAGCAGTCCACGGACAGGGAGCTACGAGCAGTACTTC. Amino acids: CASSPRTGSYEQYF.

This chain connects TRBV6-5 to TRBJ2-1; D call uncertain. The CDR3 loop spans 15 amino acids. V gave up 7 bases and J gave up 0 bases, with 13 bases separating them. The germline V gene has CDR1 MNHEY and CDR2 SVGAGI. The CDR3 DNA reads as TGTGCCAGCATGATTTACGGATCCTCCTACAATGAGCAGTTCTTC. Residues: CASMIYGSSYNEQFF.

The chain recombines TRBV7-9 with TRBJ1-4; a weak D match, TRBD1 (5 bases). This CDR3 is built from 16 residues. V was shortened by 3 bases and J by 0 bases, with 11 bases between the two germline ends. Looked up from germline, CDR1 is SEHNR and CDR2 is FQNEAQ (reference sequence). CDR3 loop: CASSLGTGATNEKLFF. In DNA form, the CDR3 reads TGTGCCAGCAGCTTGGGGACGGGAGCAACTAATGAAAAACTGTTTTTT.

The chain combines TRBV7-2 with TRBJ2-1; a possible D gene is TRBD2 (7 bases). V was shortened by 8 bases and J by 7 bases, with 21 bases between the two germline ends. The germline V gene encodes CDR1 SGHTA and CDR2 FQGNSA. This CDR3 has 15 residues. The CDR3 nucleotides are TGTGCCAGCTCCATCTTTGCGGGGGCTCGTAATGAGCAGTTCTTC. Translating it yields CASSIFAGARNEQFF.

This clone appeared a few times. The DNA for the CDR3 is TGTGCCAGTGGACAGGGTCATAATTCACCCCTCCACTTT. Translation: CASGQGHNSPLHF. V is TRBV9 and J is TRBJ1-6; TRBD1 agrees at 8 bases. Germline assignment: CDR1 SGDLS and CDR2 YYNGEE. This CDR3 has 13 residues. The V and J ends lost 8 bases and 5 bases, in that order; junction bases with no gene match: 3.

This clone was detected once. This sequence joins TRBV24-1 and TRBJ2-5; no definite D call. V lost 5 bases, J lost 2 bases, and 8 bases lay in between. This CDR3 is built from 13 residues. Germline CDR1 reads KGHDR; CDR2 reads SFDVKD. The CDR3 spells CATSGFGQETQYF. DNA for the CDR3: TGTGCCACCAGTGGGTTTGGGCAAGAGACCCAGTACTTC.

This rearrangement joins TRBV30 to TRBJ2-5; 9 bases are a match to TRBD2. CDR1 is GTSNPN and CDR2 is SVGIG in the germline V gene (reference sequence). This CDR3 has 12 amino acids. V was clipped by 5 bases and J by 3 bases; unmatched bases: 1. CDR3 DNA sequence: TGTGCCTGGGGACTAGCGAAAGAGACCCAGTACTTC. Its protein is CAWGLAKETQYF.

The chain joins TRBV11-2 to TRBJ1-4; D gene ambiguous. The CDR3 loop spans 13 amino acids. The germline V and J ends were trimmed by 2 bases and 5 bases, with 6 bases remaining between them. CDR1 and CDR2 from the germline V gene are SGHAT and FQNNGV. This CDR3 is CASSLQRNEKLFF. CDR3 bases: TGTGCCAGCAGCTTACAGAGAAATGAAAAACTGTTTTTT.

The V call is TRBV27, the J call TRBJ2-1; D is ambiguous. The length of the CDR3 is 11 residues. CDR1 is MNHEY, CDR2 SMNVEV, per germline (reference sequence). Deletions cut 7 bases from V and 6 bases from J, with 7 bases between. CDR3 loop: CASKKSNEQFF. In nucleotides, the CDR3 is TGTGCCAGCAAGAAATCCAATGAGCAGTTCTTC.

This rearrangement joins TRBV15 to TRBJ2-7; 7 nucleotides line up with TRBD2. Germline trimming cut 3 bases from V and 7 bases from J; bases unmatched to any gene: 6. The CDR3 consists of 13 residues. Germline CDR1 reads LNHNV; CDR2 reads YYDKDF (reference sequence). CDR3 region: CATSRSGEGEQYV. The CDR3 DNA is TGTGCCACCAGCAGGTCGGGGGAGGGGGAGCAGTACGTC.

V gene TRBV5-1 combines with J gene TRBJ2-1; D gene uncertain. In germline, CDR1 is SGHRS, CDR2 YFSETQ. This CDR3 contains 16 residues. Trimming stripped 6 bases from V and 0 bases from J, with 16 bases between. CDR3 nucleotides: TGCGCCAGCAACCCCTATGATTCTAGCTCCTACAATGAGCAGTTCTTC. The encoded protein is CASNPYDSSSYNEQFF.

This chain connects TRBV11-1 to TRBJ2-7; 11 bases map to TRBD2. V lost 0 bases to trimming and J lost 3 bases; unmatched junction nucleotides: 1. There are 15 residues in the CDR3. Germline CDR1 reads SGHAT; CDR2 reads FQDESV (reference sequence). CDR3 sequence reads: CASSLAGTSGYEQYV. The CDR3 coding sequence is TGTGCCAGCAGCTTAGCCGGGACTAGCGGCTACGAGCAGTACGTC.

The J gene is TRBJ1-1, the V gene TRBV5-6; 7 nucleotides line up with TRBD1. CDR3 length: 15 residues. Per germline, CDR1 SGHDT and CDR2 YYEEEE. J gave up 0 bases and V 2 bases, and 4 bases lay outside the gene matches. This CDR3 reads CASSLQGPVNTEAFF. In DNA, the CDR3 is TGTGCCAGCAGCTTACAGGGGCCGGTGAACACTGAAGCTTTCTTT. The complete variable domain, with remaining parts taken from reference TRBV5-6 and TRBJ1-1, reads DAGVTQSPTHLIKTRGQQVTLRCSPKSGHDTVSWYQQALGQGPQFIFQYYEEEERQRGNFPDRFSGHQFPNYSSELNVNALLLGDSALYLCASSLQGPVNTEAFFGQGTRLTVV.

This clone has only one observation. This chain connects TRBV6-4 to TRBJ1-2; no definite D call. The CDR3 consists of 12 residues. The V gene lost 4 bases and the J gene lost 0 bases, with 3 bases spanning the gap. Germline V gives CDR1 MRHNA, CDR2 SNTAGT. Here the CDR3 DNA reads TGTGCCAGCAGTGTAACTAACTATGGCTACACCTTC. This sequence encodes CASSVTNYGYTF.

This clone was seen a few times. The V gene is TRBV7-2, the J gene TRBJ2-1, with D perhaps matching TRBD1 (5 bases). Germline lookup yields CDR1 SGHTA and CDR2 FQGNSA. The CDR3 covers 15 residues. Trimming removed 3 bases at V and 9 bases at J, with 18 bases between. The DNA of the CDR3 is TGTGCCAGCAGCTTCTATAGTCCAGGGATCGGTGAGCAGTTCTTC. It yields the protein CASSFYSPGIGEQFF.

J is TRBJ2-1 and V is TRBV24-1, with TRBD2 matching over 12 bases. Germline lookup yields CDR1 KGHDR and CDR2 SFDVKD. V lost 4 bases to trimming and J lost 9 bases; unmatched junction nucleotides: 6. CDR3 length: 15 amino acids. Here the CDR3 DNA reads TGTGCCACCAGTGACCTAGCGGGAGGGCCGGCTGAGCAGTTCTTC. Amino acid sequence: CATSDLAGGPAEQFF.

The chain recombines TRBV6-4 with TRBJ2-1; tentative D call: TRBD2 (7 bases). CDR1 and CDR2 from the germline V gene are MRHNA and SNTAGT. V was trimmed by 4 bases and J by 7 bases, leaving 17 bases between them. CDR3 size: 15 residues. CDR3 in amino acids: CASSVEGGGMNEQFF. The CDR3 nucleotides are TGTGCCAGCAGTGTGGAGGGAGGGGGTATGAATGAGCAGTTCTTC.

In DNA, the CDR3 is TGTGCCAGCAGCCCGACTAGCGAATACAATGAGCAGTTCTTC. Its protein product is CASSPTSEYNEQFF. The chain is built from TRBV6-2 or TRBV6-3 and TRBJ2-1; 8 nucleotides align to TRBD2. Unmatched junction bases numbered 5, after V lost 6 bases and J lost 4 bases. CDR1 is MNHEY and CDR2 is SVGEGT in the germline V gene. This CDR3 is built from 14 residues.

This chain links TRBV6-5 with TRBJ2-1; 7 nucleotides align to TRBD1. The trim removed 7 bases at V and 6 bases at J, leaving 6 bases unmatched. The germline V gene has CDR1 MNHEY and CDR2 SVGAGI. The CDR3 has 13 residues. The CDR3 DNA is TGTGCCAGCAACCCGACAGGGATCAATGAGCAGTTCTTC. As protein: CASNPTGINEQFF.

This chain uses TRBV5-4 with TRBJ1-2; D is undetermined. Germline V gene data show CDR1 as SGHNT and CDR2 as YYREEE (reference sequence). The CDR3 consists of 15 residues. Between the trimmed V and J ends, which lost 2 bases and 5 bases, there was a span of 16 bases. The CDR3 DNA reads TGTGCCAGCAGCTTTGGCTATCGGCAGGCGTATGGCTACACCTTC. Translated, it gives CASSFGYRQAYGYTF. Variable domain in full (rest from reference TRBV5-4 and TRBJ1-2): ETGVTQSPTHLIKTRGQQVTLRCSSQSGHNTVSWYQQALGQGPQFIFQYYREEENGRGNFPPRFSGLQFPNYSSELNVNALELDDSALYLCASSFGYRQAYGYTFGSGTRLTVV.

The chain links TRBV19 to TRBJ2-5, with D uncertain. V lost 1 base and J lost 9, with 9 bases in between. The germline V gene encodes CDR1 LNHDA and CDR2 SQIVND (reference sequence). The CDR3 has 12 amino acids. The CDR3 sequence: CASSIGDQSQYF. CDR3 coding DNA: TGTGCCAGTAGTATAGGAGACCAGTCCCAGTACTTC.

The count of this clone is one. The rearrangement joins TRBV6-5 to TRBJ1-1; D remains ambiguous. Germline CDR1 and CDR2: MNHEY and SVGAGI. V lost 0 bases and J 7 bases, leaving 12 bases between the germline ends. This CDR3 is built from 14 residues. CDR3 in DNA: TGTGCCAGCAGTTACTCGAGGGAGGTGGTTGAAGCTTTCTTT. Translating it yields CASSYSREVVEAFF.